The TCR beta chain described here comes from a study of cytomegalovirus exposure and HLA in healthy donors (dated by TCRdb to 2016 to 2017). Background on the whole study: In an earlier analysis of approximately 640 of the donors, 250 to 350 Gb of sequence data and about 110 million unique TCR beta sequences from some 170 million T cells were reported. Around 320 gigabases of sequencing data and 70 million to 100 million unique TCR sequences were included in an early release covering roughly 600 HLA-typed donors. Among the roughly 390 genotyped donors, roughly 80% belonged to the genetic ancestry cluster associated with self-reported Caucasian donors. The study aimed to test whether cataloging public T cell receptors could reveal signatures of past pathogen exposure. The study profiled the T cell repertoires of 666 subjects by immunosequencing and related them to cytomegalovirus serostatus. In addition to the first cohort of around 670 subjects, a separate validation cohort of around 110 different subjects was used. To predict cytomegalovirus infection status, the study combined high-throughput TCR immunosequencing, statistical association of individual TCRs with disease status, and machine learning. To study patterns of TCR occurrence, a later analysis re-analyzed previously published TCR beta repertoires from just over 650 donors and added high-resolution HLA genotyping. Rather than drawing on any new phenotypic data, the later analysis identified candidate immune exposures from TCR beta sequences and the way those sequences occurred across donors. An earlier analysis of approximately 630 of the donors applied high-throughput TCR beta sequencing to assess whether each TCR beta V gene segment acted as functional or pseudogenic. Alongside the repertoire data, information on donor age, sex, ethnicity and CMV serostatus was compiled. A later genetic analysis used genome-wide SNP genotypes for about 55% of the 666 donors, treating that subset as a discovery cohort. Every repertoire in the discovery cohort had been generated on one and the same sequencing platform. HLA typing included class I and class II loci at four-digit resolution. The number of typed donors differed by locus: roughly 629-630 for A, B, C, DRB1 and DQB1; approximately 520 for DQA1; fewer than 610 for DPA1; and around 450 for DPB1. Roughly five DR-DQ haplotypes were handled as single units for association and clustering because linkage in the cohort was strong. Across some 400 genotyped donors of the cohort, an average of about 220,000 unique TCR beta nucleotide sequences per donor were sequenced, and around 19% of those sequences were non-productive.

The cohort was made up of about 670 healthy bone marrow donors. All cohort members were sampled while nominally healthy, although unrecorded immune exposures were likely present. The donor tested CMV seronegative, placing the donor among the approximately 360 seronegative members of the cohort. Each donor provided a peripheral blood sample, and peripheral blood mononuclear cells were used for TCR beta sequencing. The Qiagen DNeasy Blood Extraction Kit was used to extract genomic DNA from the blood cell samples. This clone was counted a few times. No cognate antigen has been identified for it. No clone much larger than this one lies a single base away; base qualities are absent. Study-wide conclusions, independent of this receptor: In a later analysis, TCR association rates were found to vary across HLA loci, with the most associated TCRs seen for DRB1 alleles and the fewest for HLA-C alleles. The presence/absence analyses assumed that sequencing depth was roughly uniform across donors, and that assumption may not be true. In a later analysis, several top co-occurrence clusters were reported to appear linked to parvovirus B19, influenza, CMV and Epstein-Barr virus. In a later genetic analysis, a missense DCLRE1C variant was associated with V-gene and J-gene trimming of TCR beta chains, and the association was replicated in an independent cohort. Most TCR sequences were observed very rarely across donors, whereas some public TCRs were present in many individuals. The earlier analysis of nearly 600 of the donors excluded 15 to 20 rarely observed V segments, including chromosome 9 orphons, because counts were too low. A further reported finding was that TCR beta sequences accurately predicted the HLA-A and HLA-B alleles for most subjects in the first cohort. When HLA alleles, especially DR and DQ, strongly co-occurred, attributing TCR associations to individual alleles was difficult. An earlier analysis of some 560 of the donors showed that most TCR beta V segments appeared in productive rearrangements either about 90% or about 30% of the time, which broadly matched IMGT annotations. Most CMV-associated TCR beta chains appeared to be HLA-restricted in a later analysis, and the HLA associations seemed to be driven largely by CMV exposure. According to a later genetic analysis, donors in an Asian-associated ancestry cluster had fewer N-insertions in productive TCRs than the approximately 700-donor mean. In vitro tests confirmed that a few of the cytomegalovirus-associated TCR beta chains recognize cytomegalovirus antigens. Only TCR beta chains were sequenced in this cohort, and the absence of alpha or paired-chain data limited detectable features. Correlated functional status among segregating V segments might reflect linkage disequilibrium, but an unknown experimental factor could not be ruled out. Cytomegalovirus status was reported to be diagnosed by the classifier with high specificity and sensitivity in both the original and validation cohorts. For the cohort, immune exposure information was limited to CMV serostatus. Because some donors lacked HLA typing at each locus, the association tests relied only on the typed subset. In a later analysis, HLA-associated TCR beta chains were found to be more clonally expanded and to have lower generation probabilities than equally common non-associated chains. It was suggested by the authors that the approach could potentially be generalized to other disease states and immunological phenotypes. The study listed over 150 TCR beta chains as associated with cytomegalovirus. Some IMGT-functional V segments, including TRBV6-2 and TRBV6-3, could not be distinguished by the 87-base-pair reads and were therefore excluded. A cluster of highly shared sequence variants was judged likely to be a technical artifact of the sequencing pipeline. At a false discovery rate of 0.05, a later analysis linked 15,000 to 20,000 TCR beta sequences to specific HLA alleles.

The germline V gene encodes CDR1 MDHEN and CDR2 SYDVKM. The CDR3 has 14 amino acids, counting the end cysteine and phenylalanine. Solely the CDR3 DNA is kept, with 42 bases framed from the first base. The V and J ends are trimmed by 3 bases and 6 bases, leaving 11 bases between them. Library preparation used the immunoSEQ multiplex PCR assay. The multiplex PCR relied on a mix of 60 forward primers for TCR Vbeta segments and 13 reverse primers for TCR Jbeta segments. Amplification of the CDR3 region of rearranged TCR beta genes was performed with a multiplex PCR assay on genomic DNA. The Illumina HiSeq System was used to sequence the amplified TCR beta libraries as 87-base-pair reads. As for the original processing: A later analysis counted some 74 million unique TCR beta chains across the 500 to 850 repertoires, and some 11 million of these chains were shared by at least two donors. Raw reads were error-corrected and collapsed into unique sequences by a nearest-neighbor algorithm in which closely related sequences were merged to remove PCR and sequencing errors. V, D and J gene segments were assigned by aligning CDR3 sequences to IMGT reference sequences. For a sequence to be retained, at least a six-nucleotide match to both a V gene segment and a J gene segment was required. A rearrangement counted as productive if the CDR3 had no stop codons and remained in frame with V and J, and every other rearrangement counted as non-productive. CDR3 was defined according to IMGT convention as the region running from the second conserved V-encoded cysteine to the conserved J-encoded phenylalanine. The earlier analysis of about 590 of the donors excluded sequences that lacked an unambiguous match to a single V gene segment. An earlier analysis of approximately 590 of the donors called V segments functional above 56.7% productive rearrangements and segregating when the between-donor standard deviation exceeded 5%. To diagnose cytomegalovirus status from the catalog of TCR beta chain sequences, a statistical classification framework was built. V and J gene assignment, in a later analysis, came from comparing TCR nucleotide sequences with IMGT/GENE-DB human TR gene sequences. The TCRdist pipeline was used in a later analysis to assign CDR3 sequences and most-parsimonious VDJ recombination scenarios. In a later analysis, each TCR beta chain was defined by its CDR3 amino acid sequence together with its V-gene family, and reads lacking a unique V-gene family were excluded. In a later analysis, 500 to 700 highly shared, low-generation-probability nucleotide sequences were removed to address suspected cross-contamination and a sequencing artifact. A later analysis calculated a clonal expansion index for each public chain from normalized within-repertoire ranks of inferred template counts. In a later analysis, generation probabilities were computed with a VDJ recombination model fitted to out-of-frame rearrangements, and the resulting probabilities were checked against IGoR. In a later analysis, TCR-TCR, TCR-HLA and TCR-CMV co-occurrence was scored with hypergeometric tests, and a repertoire-size bias correction was applied to TCR pairs. To estimate false discovery rates, a later analysis permuted the HLA or CMV assignments 20 times. In a later analysis, co-occurring TCRs were grouped with DBSCAN, and TCRdist sequence similarity was added when clustering was performed within HLA-allele-positive subsets. Repertoires with fewer than 30,000 or more than 120,000 public chains, plus five repertoires with anomalous nucleotide sharing, were excluded from co-occurrence clustering. TCRdb's version of the immuneACCESS table is confined to in-frame rearrangements and falls short of the full clone set. An unresolved V gene accounts for under half of the shortfall where checked; the remainder is of unknown origin. For V, J and clone size, that table is used; D and trimming come from the DNA. Here the sample has around 200,000 clones; 70% to 75% occur a single time. About 2.9% of the sample goes to the ten largest clones.

The rearranged chain carries TRBV28 and TRBJ2-2; the D segment could be TRBD1, given 6 matching bases. The receptor's source is a male donor in good health and CMV-seronegative. The sequenced sample was PBMCs. The bases are TGTGCCAGCAGTTTCTACAGGACAGCCGGGGAGCTGTTTTTT. This is translated as CASSFYRTAGELFF.